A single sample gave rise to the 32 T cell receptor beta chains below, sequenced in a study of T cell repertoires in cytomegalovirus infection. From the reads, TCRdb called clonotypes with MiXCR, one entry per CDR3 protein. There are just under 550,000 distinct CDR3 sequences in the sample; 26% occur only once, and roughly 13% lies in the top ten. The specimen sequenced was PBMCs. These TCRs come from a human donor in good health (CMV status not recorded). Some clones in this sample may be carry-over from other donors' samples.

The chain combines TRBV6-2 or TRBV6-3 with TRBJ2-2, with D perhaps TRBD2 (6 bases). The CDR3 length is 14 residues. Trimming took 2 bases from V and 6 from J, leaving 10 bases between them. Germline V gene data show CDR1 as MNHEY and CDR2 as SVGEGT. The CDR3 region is CASSYLREAGELFF. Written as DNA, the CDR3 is TGTGCCAGCAGTTACCTCAGGGAGGCCGGGGAGCTGTTTTTT.

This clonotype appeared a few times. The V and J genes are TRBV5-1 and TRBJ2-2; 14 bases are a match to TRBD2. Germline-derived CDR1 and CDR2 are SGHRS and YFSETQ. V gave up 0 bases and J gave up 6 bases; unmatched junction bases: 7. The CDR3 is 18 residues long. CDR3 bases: TGCGCCAGCAGCTTGGCCGGGACTAGCGGGAGAAGGGCCGGGGAGCTGTTTTTT. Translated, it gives CASSLAGTSGRRAGELFF.

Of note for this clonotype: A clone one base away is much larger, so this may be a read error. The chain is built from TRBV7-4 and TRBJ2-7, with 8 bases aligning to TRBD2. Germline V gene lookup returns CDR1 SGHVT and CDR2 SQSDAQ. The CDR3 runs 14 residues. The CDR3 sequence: CASSALAAAYVQYF. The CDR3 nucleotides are TGTGCCAGCAGCGCACTAGCGGCGGCGTACGTGCAGTACTTC.

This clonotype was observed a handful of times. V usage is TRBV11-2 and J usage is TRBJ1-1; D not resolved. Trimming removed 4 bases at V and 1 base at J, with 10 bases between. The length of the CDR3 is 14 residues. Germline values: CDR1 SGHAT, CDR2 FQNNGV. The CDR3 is CASSSPPENTEAFF. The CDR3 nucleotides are TGTGCCAGCAGCTCGCCCCCTGAGAACACTGAAGCTTTCTTT.

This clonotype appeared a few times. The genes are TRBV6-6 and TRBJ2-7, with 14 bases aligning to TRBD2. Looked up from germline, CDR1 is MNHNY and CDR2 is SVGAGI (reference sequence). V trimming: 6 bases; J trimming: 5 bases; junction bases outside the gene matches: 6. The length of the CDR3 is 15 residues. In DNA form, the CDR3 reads TGTGCCAGCAGGGATGGGACTAGCGGGAGCAACGAGCAGTACTTC. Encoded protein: CASRDGTSGSNEQYF.

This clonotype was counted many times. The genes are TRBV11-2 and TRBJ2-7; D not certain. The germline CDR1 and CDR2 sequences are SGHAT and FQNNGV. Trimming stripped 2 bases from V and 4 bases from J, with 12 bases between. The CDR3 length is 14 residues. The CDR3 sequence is CASSLYGPTYEQYF. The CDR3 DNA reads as TGTGCCAGCAGCTTATACGGGCCCACTTACGAGCAGTACTTC.

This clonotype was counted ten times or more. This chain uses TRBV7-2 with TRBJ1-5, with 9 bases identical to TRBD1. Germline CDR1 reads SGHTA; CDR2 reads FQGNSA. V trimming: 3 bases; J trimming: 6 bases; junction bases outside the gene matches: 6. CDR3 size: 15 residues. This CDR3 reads CASSFTTGGGQPQHF. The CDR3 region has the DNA TGTGCCAGCAGCTTTACCACAGGGGGCGGTCAGCCCCAGCATTTT.

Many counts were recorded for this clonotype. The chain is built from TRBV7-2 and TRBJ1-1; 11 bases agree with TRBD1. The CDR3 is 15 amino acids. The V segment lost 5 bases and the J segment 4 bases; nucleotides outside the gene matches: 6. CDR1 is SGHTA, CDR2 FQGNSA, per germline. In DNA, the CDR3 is TGTGCCAGCAGCGTAACCGGGACAGGGGGCACTGAAGCTTTCTTT. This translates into CASSVTGTGGTEAFF.

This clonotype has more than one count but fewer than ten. The CDR3 DNA reads TGTGCCAGCGGAGGACTAGCGGGCAATGAGCAGTTCTTC. The encoded protein is CASGGLAGNEQFF. The genes are TRBV2 and TRBJ2-1; 11 nucleotides line up with TRBD2. Unmatched junction bases numbered 3, after V lost 8 bases and J lost 6 bases. CDR1 SNHLY and CDR2 FYNNEI come from the germline V gene. This CDR3 spans 13 amino acids. The variable domain in full, with the rest retrieved from reference TRBV2 and TRBJ2-1, is EPEVTQTPSHQVTQMGQEVILRCVPISNHLYFYWYRQILGQKVEFLVSFYNNEISEKSEIFDDQFSVERPDGSNFTLKIRSTKLEDSAMYFCASGGLAGNEQFFGPGTRLTVL.

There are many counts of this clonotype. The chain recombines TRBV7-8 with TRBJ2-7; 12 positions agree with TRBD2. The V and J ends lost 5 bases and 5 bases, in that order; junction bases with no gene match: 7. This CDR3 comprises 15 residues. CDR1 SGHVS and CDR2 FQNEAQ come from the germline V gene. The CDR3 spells CASSRRLAGENEQYV. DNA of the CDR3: TGTGCCAGCAGCCGACGACTAGCGGGAGAAAACGAGCAGTACGTC.

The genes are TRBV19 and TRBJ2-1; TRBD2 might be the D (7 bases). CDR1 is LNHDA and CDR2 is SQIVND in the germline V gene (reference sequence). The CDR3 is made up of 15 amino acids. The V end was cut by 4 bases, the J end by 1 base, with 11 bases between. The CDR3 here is CASSSGGWSYNEQFF. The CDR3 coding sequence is TGTGCCAGTAGTAGCGGGGGCTGGTCCTACAATGAGCAGTTCTTC.

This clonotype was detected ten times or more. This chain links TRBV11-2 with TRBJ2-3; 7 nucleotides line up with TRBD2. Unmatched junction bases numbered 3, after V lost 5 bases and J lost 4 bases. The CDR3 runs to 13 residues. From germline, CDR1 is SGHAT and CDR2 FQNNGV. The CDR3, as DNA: TGTGCCAGCAGCCCCGCGGGAGCAGATACGCAGTATTTT. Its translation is CASSPAGADTQYF.

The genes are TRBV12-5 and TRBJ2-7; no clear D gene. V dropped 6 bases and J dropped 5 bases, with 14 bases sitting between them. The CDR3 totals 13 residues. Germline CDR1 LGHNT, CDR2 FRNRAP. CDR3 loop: CASGRTEVDEQYF. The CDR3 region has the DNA TGTGCTAGTGGGCGGACGGAAGTCGACGAGCAGTACTTC.

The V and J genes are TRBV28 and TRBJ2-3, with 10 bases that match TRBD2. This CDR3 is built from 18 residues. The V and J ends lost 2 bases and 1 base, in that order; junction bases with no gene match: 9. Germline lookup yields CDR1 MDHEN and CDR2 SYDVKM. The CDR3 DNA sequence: TGTGCCAGCAGTTTACGAGCGGGAGGGCCAGGTGGCACAGATACGCAGTATTTT. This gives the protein CASSLRAGGPGGTDTQYF.

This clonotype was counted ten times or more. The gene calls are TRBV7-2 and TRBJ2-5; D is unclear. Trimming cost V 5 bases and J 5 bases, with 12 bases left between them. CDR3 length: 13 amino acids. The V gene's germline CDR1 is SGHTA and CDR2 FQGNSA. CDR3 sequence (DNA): TGTGCCAGCAGCCCCTCCTGGCGCGAGACCCAGTACTTC. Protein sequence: CASSPSWRETQYF.

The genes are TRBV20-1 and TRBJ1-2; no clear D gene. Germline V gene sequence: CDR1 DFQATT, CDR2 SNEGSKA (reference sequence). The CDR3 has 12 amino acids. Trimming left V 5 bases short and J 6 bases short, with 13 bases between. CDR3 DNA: TGCAGTGCTTGGACGGGAAACGATGGCTACACCTTC. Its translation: CSAWTGNDGYTF.

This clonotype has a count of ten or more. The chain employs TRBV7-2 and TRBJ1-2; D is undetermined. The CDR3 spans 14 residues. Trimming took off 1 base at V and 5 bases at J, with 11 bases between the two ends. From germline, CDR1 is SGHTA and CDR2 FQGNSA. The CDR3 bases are TGTGCCAGCAGCTTAGAAGGCTCTGCTTATGGCTACACCTTC. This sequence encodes CASSLEGSAYGYTF.

The CDR3: CASSQWDSDTQYF. Written as DNA, the CDR3 is TGTGCCAGCAGCCAATGGGATTCGGATACGCAGTATTTT. V gene TRBV3-1 combines with J gene TRBJ2-3; D gene unclear. CDR3 length: 13 residues. Germline CDR1 and CDR2: LGHDT and YNNKEL (reference sequence). V lost 2 bases and J lost 6, with 9 bases in between.

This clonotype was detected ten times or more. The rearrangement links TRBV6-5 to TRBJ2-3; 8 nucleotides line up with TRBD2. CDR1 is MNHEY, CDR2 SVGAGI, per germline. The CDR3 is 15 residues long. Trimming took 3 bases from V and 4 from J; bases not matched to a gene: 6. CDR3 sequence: CASSYAAGGSDTQYF. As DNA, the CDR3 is TGTGCCAGCAGTTATGCGGCGGGAGGATCAGATACGCAGTATTTT.

The CDR3 loop is CASSTGLAGGPPYEQYV. The CDR3, as DNA: TGTGCCAGCAGTACGGGACTAGCGGGAGGGCCCCCCTACGAGCAGTACGTC. The rearrangement joins TRBV6-2 or TRBV6-3 to TRBJ2-7, with TRBD2 matching over 16 bases. V lost 5 bases to trimming and J lost 2 bases; unmatched junction nucleotides: 6. The CDR3 covers 17 residues. Germline CDR1 MNHEY, CDR2 SVGEGT.

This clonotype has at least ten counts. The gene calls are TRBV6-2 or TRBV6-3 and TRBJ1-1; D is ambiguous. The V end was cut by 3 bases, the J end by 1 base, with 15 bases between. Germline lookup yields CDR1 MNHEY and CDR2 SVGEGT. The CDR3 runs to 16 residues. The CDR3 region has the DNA TGTGCCAGCAGTTATCTTTTTCCGGGAACGAACACTGAAGCTTTCTTT. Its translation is CASSYLFPGTNTEAFF.

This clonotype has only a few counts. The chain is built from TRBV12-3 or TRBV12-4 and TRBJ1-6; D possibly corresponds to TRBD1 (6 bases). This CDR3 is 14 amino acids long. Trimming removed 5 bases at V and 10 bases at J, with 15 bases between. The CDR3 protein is CASSPGTSLSPLHF. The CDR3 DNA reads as TGTGCCAGCAGTCCAGGGACAAGCTTATCACCCCTCCACTTT.

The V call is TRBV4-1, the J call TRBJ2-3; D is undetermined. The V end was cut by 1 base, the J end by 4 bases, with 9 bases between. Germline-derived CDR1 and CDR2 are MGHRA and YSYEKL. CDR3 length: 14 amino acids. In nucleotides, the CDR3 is TGCGCCAGCAGCCAAGCAGTAGATCCAGATACGCAGTATTTT. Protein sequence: CASSQAVDPDTQYF.

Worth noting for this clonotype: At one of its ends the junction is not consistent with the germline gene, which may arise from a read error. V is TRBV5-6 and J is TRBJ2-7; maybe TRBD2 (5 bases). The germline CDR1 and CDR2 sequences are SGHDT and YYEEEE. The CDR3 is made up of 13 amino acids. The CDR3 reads CANSPRGNYEQYF. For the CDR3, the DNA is TGTGCCAACAGCCCGAGAGGGAACTACGAGCAGTACTTC.

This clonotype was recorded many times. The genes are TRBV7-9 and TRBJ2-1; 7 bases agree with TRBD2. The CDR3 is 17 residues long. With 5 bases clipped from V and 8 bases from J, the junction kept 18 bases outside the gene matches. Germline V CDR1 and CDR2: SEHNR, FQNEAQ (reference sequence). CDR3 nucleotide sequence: TGTGCCAGCAGCACCCCTTCAGCGGGGATAGCCGGCGATGAGCAGTTCTTC. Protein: CASSTPSAGIAGDEQFF. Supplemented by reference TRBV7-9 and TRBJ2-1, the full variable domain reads DTGVSQNPRHKITKRGQNVTFRCDPISEHNRLYWYRQTLGQGPEFLTYFQNEAQLEKSRLLSDRFSAERPKGSFSTLEIQRTEQGDSAMYLCASSTPSAGIAGDEQFFGPGTRLTVL.

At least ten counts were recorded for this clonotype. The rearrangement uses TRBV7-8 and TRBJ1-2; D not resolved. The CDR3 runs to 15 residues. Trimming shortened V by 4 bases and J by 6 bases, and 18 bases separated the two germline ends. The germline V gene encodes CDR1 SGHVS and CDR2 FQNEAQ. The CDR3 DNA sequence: TGTGCCAGCAGCTCATTCAACCCCGGGGTGAATGGCTACACCTTC. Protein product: CASSSFNPGVNGYTF.

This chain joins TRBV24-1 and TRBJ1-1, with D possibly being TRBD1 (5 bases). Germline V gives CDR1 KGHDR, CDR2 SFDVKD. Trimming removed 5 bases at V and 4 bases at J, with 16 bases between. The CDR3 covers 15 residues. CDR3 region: CATSGTTGATTEAFF. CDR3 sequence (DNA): TGTGCCACCAGTGGAACAACCGGGGCGACCACTGAAGCTTTCTTT.

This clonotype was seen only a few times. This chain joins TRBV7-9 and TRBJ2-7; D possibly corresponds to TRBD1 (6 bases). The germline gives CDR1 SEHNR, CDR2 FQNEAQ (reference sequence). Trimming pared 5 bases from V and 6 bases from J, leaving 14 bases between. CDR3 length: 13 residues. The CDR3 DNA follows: TGTGCCAGCAGCCCGTCAACAGGGTTCGAGCAGTACTTC. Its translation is CASSPSTGFEQYF.

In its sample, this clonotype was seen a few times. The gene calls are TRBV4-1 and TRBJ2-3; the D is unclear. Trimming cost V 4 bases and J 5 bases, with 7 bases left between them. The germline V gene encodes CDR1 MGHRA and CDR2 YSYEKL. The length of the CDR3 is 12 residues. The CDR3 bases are TGCGCCAGCAGCCTCGCTAGAGATACGCAGTATTTT. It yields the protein CASSLARDTQYF.

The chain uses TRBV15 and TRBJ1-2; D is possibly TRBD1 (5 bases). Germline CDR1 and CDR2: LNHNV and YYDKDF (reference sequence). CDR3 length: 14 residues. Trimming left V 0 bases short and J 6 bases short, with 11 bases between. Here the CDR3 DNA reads TGTGCCACCAGCAGAGATCGGGGACTAGATGGCTACACCTTC. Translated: CATSRDRGLDGYTF.

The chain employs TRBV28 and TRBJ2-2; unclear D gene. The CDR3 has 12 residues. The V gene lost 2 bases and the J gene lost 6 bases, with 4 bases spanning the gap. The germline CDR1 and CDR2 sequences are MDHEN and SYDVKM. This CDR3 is CASSLRAGELFF. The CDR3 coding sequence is TGTGCCAGCAGTTTACGGGCCGGGGAGCTGTTTTTT.

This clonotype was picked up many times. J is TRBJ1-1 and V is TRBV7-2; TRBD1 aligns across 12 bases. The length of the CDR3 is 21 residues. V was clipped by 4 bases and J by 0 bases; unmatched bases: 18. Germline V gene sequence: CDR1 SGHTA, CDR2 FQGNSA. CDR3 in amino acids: CASSSSVRDRGRVALNTEAFF. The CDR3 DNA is TGTGCCAGCAGCTCATCCGTCCGGGACAGGGGGCGCGTGGCCCTGAACACTGAAGCTTTCTTT. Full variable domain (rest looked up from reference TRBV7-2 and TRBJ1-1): GAGVSQSPSNKVTEKGKDVELRCDPISGHTALYWYRQSLGQGLEFLIYFQGNSAPDKSGLPSDRFSAERTGGSVSTLTIQRTQQEDSAVYLCASSSSVRDRGRVALNTEAFFGQGTRLTVV.